In its sample, the clone carrying this T cell receptor (beta chain) was seen a few times. These data are taken from a study of spatial heterogeneity in lung cancer. The study tagged each TCR cDNA molecule with a unique molecular identifier. TCRdb used MiXCR to reprocess the 5' RACE reads, holding one entry per CDR3 protein. Here the sample spans about 26,000 distinct CDR3 sequences, about 13% being singletons. Trimming shortened V by 6 bases and J by 0 bases, and 12 bases separated the two germline ends. CDR1 and CDR2 from the germline V gene are MNHEY and SVGEGT. This CDR3 region has 15 residues. The time point was: sample taken at primary tumor resection. The input material, whole RNA from tumor, nontumor lung or frozen PBMC, was sequenced unsorted. Patients with untreated early-stage non-small cell lung cancer, numbering 72, were the donors.

Sample: PBMCs, taken at surgery. The gene calls are TRBV6-2 or TRBV6-3 and TRBJ2-1; possibly TRBD1 for D (5 bases). The receptor was derived from a female donor with early-stage non-small cell lung cancer. The CDR3 here is CASSEEGDSYNEQFF. The CDR3 DNA sequence: TGTGCCAGCAGCGAGGAAGGGGACTCCTACAATGAGCAGTTCTTC.